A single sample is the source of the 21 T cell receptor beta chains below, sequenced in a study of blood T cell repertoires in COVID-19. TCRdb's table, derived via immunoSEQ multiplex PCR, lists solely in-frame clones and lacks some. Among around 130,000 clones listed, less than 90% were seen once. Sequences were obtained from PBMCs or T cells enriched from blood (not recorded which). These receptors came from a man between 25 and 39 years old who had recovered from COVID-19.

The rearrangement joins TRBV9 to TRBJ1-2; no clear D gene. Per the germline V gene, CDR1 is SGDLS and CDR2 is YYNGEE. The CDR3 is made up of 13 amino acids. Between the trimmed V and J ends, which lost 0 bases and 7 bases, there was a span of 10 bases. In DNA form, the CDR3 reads TGTGCCAGCAGCGTAGGGCAGGAAGGTGGCTACACCTTC. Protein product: CASSVGQEGGYTF.

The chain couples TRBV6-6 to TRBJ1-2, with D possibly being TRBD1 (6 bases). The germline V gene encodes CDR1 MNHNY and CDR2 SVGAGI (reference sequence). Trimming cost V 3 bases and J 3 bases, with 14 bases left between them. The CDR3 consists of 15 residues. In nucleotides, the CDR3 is TGTGCCAGCAGTTATCACACAGGGTCGGACTATGGCTACACCTTC. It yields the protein CASSYHTGSDYGYTF.

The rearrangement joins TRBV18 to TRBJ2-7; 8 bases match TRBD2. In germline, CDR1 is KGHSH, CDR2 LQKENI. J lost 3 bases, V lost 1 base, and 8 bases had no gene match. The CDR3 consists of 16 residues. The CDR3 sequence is CASSPLVGGEVYEQYF. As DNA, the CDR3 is TGTGCCAGCTCACCACTCGTCGGGGGGGAAGTCTACGAGCAGTACTTC.

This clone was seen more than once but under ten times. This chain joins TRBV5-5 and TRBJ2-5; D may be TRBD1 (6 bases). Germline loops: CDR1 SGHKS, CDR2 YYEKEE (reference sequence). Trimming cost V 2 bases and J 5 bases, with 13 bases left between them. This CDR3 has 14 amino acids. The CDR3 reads CASSFWTAQETQYF. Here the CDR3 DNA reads TGTGCCAGCAGCTTTTGGACAGCGCAGGAGACCCAGTACTTC.

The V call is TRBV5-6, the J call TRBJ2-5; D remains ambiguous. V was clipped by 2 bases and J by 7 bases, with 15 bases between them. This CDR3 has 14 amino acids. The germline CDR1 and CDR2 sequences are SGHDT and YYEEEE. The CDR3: CASSFTTGLGTQYF. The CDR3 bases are TGTGCCAGCAGCTTCACGACTGGATTGGGGACCCAGTACTTC. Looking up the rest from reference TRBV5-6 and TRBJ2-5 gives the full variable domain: DAGVTQSPTHLIKTRGQQVTLRCSPKSGHDTVSWYQQALGQGPQFIFQYYEEEERQRGNFPDRFSGHQFPNYSSELNVNALLLGDSALYLCASSFTTGLGTQYFGPGTRLLVL.

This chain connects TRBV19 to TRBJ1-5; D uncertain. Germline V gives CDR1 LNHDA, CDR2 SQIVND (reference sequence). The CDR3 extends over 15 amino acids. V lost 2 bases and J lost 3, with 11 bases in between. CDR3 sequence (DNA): TGTGCCAGTAGTATATATGGCAGGAACAATCAGCCCCAGCATTTT. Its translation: CASSIYGRNNQPQHF.

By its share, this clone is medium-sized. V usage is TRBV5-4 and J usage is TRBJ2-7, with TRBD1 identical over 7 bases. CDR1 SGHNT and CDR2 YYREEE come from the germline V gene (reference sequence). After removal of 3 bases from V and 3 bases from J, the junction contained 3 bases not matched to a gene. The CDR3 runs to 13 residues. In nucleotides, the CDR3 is TGTGCCAGCAGCTCGGGACAGAACTACGAGCAGTACTTC. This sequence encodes CASSSGQNYEQYF.

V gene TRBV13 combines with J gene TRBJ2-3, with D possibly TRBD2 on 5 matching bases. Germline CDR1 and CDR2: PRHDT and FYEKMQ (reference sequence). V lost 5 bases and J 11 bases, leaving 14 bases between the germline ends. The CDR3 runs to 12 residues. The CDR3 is CASSPPEEGQYF. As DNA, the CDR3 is TGTGCCAGCAGCCCCCCCGAAGAGGGGCAGTATTTT.

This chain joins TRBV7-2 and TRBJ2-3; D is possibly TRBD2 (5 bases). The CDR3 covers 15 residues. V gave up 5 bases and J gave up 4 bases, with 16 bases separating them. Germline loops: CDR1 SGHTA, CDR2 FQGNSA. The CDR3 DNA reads TGTGCCAGCAGCCCGAATATTGGAGGAGCAGATACGCAGTATTTT. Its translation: CASSPNIGGADTQYF.

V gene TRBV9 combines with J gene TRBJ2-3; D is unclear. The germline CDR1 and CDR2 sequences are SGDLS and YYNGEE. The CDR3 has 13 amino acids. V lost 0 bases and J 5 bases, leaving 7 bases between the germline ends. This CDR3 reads CASSVGVEDTQYF. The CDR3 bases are TGTGCCAGCAGCGTAGGTGTAGAAGATACGCAGTATTTT.

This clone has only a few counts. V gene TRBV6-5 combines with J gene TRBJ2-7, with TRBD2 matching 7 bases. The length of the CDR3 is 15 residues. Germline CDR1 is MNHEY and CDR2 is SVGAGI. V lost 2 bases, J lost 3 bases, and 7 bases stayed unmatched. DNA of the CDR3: TGTGCCAGCAGTTACCAGCGGGATGATTTCTACGAGCAGTACTTC. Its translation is CASSYQRDDFYEQYF.

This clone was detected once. CDR3 region: CASSRPGLNTGELFF. CDR3 DNA: TGTGCCAGTAGTAGGCCGGGGTTGAACACCGGGGAGCTGTTTTTT. This sequence joins TRBV19 and TRBJ2-2; D perhaps matches TRBD2 (5 bases). V lost 4 bases to trimming and J lost 1 base, with 10 bases between them. This CDR3 has 15 residues. The V gene's germline CDR1 is LNHDA and CDR2 SQIVND (reference sequence).

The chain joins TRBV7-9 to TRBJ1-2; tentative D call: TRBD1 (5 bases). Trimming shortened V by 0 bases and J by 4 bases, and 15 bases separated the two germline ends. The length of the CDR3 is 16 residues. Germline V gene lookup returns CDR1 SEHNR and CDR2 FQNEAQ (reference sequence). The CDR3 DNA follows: TGTGCCAGCAGCTTAGCGCTAGGCGGGACTACCTATGGCTACACCTTC. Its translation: CASSLALGGTTYGYTF.

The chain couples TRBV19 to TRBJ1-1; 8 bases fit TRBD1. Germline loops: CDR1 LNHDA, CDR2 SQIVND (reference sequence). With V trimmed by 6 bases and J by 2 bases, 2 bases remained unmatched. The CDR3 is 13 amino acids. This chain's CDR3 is CASSDRGNTEAFF. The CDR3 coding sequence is TGTGCCAGTAGCGACAGGGGTAACACTGAAGCTTTCTTT.

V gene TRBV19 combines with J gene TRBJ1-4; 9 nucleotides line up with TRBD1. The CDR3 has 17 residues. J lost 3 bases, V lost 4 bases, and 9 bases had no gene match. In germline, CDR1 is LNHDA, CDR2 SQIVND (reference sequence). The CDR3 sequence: CASSTFTQGAANEKLFF. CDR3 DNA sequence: TGTGCCAGTAGTACCTTCACACAGGGGGCCGCTAATGAAAAACTGTTTTTT.

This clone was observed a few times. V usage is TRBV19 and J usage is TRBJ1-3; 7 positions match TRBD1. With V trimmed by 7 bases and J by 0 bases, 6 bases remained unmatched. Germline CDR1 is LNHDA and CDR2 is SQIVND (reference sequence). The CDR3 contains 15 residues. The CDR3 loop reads CASKGTDISGNTIYF. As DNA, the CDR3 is TGTGCCAGTAAGGGGACAGACATCTCTGGAAACACCATATATTTT.

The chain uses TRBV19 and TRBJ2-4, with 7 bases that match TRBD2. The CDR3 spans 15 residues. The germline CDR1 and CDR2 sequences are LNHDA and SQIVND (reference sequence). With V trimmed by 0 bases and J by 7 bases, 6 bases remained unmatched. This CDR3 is CASSIDNGEGNIQYF. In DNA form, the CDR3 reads TGTGCCAGTAGTATAGATAACGGGGAGGGGAACATTCAGTACTTC. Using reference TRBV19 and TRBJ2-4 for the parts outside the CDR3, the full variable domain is DGGITQSPKYLFRKEGQNVTLSCEQNLNHDAMYWYRQDPGQGLRLIYYSQIVNDFQKGDIAEGYSVSREKKESFPLTVTSAQKNPTAFYLCASSIDNGEGNIQYFGAGTRLSVL.

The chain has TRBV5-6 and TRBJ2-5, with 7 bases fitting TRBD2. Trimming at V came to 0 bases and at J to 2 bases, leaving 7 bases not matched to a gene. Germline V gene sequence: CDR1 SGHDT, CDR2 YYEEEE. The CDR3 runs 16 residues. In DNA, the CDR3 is TGTGCCAGCAGCTTGGCCGGACTAGGTCTTCAAGAGACCCAGTACTTC. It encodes CASSLAGLGLQETQYF.

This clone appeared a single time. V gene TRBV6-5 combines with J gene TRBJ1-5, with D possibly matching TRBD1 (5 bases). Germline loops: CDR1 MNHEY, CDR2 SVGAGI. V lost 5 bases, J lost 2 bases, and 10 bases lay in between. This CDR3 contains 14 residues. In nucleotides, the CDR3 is TGTGCCAGCAGTCCAGGGTTTGGCAATCAGCCCCAGCATTTT. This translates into CASSPGFGNQPQHF.

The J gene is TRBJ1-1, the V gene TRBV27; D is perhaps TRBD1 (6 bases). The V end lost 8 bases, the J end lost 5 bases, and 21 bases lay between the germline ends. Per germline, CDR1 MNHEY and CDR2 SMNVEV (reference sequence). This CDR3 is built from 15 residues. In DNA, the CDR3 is TGTGCCAGCCGTGACAGGCCCGCGTCGGGGACTGAAGCTTTCTTT. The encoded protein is CASRDRPASGTEAFF.

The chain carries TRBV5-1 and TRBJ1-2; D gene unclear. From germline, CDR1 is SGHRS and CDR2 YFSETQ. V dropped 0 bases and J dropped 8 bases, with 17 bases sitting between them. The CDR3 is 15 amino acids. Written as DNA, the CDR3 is TGCGCCAGCAGCTTGGCCGCGGGGATGAGTATGGGCTACACCTTC. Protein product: CASSLAAGMSMGYTF. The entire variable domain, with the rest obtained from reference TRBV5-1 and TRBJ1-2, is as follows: KAGVTQTPRYLIKTRGQQVTLSCSPISGHRSVSWYQQTPGQGLQFLFEYFSETQRNKGNFPGRFSGRQFSNSRSEMNVSTLELGDSALYLCASSLAAGMSMGYTFGSGTRLTVV.